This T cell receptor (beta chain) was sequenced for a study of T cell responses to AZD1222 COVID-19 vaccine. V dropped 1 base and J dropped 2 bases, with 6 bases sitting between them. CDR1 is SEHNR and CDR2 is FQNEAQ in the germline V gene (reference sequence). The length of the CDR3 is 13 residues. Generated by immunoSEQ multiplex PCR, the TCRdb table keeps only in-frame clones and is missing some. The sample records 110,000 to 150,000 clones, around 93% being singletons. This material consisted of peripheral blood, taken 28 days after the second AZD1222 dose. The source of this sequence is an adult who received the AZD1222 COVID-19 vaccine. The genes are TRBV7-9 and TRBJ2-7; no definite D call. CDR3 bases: TGTGCCAGCAGCTTAGGGTTTCCCTACGAGCAGTACTTC. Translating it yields CASSLGFPYEQYF.